The clone carrying this T cell receptor (beta chain) was recorded a few times. These data are taken from a study of identical twins. TCRdb re-called the 5' RACE reads with MiXCR, one entry per CDR3 protein. The sample includes roughly 770,000 distinct CDR3 sequences, over 15% of them seen just once. This sample also belongs to another study, concerning T cells expressing NK-cell markers.

This clonotype was sampled from a woman aged 18-29 years in good health. Sequencing input: PBMCs.

Here the CDR3 DNA reads TGTGCCAGCAGTTCGGTTACGCAGTATTTT. Encoded protein: CASSSVTQYF. The gene calls are TRBV12-3 or TRBV12-4 and TRBJ2-3; D uncertain. This CDR3 spans 10 amino acids. The V end was cut by 4 bases, the J end by 8 bases, with 4 bases between.